Given below is one T cell receptor (beta chain) in context. Its antigen is as yet unknown. The data originate from a study of T cell responses to AZD1222 COVID-19 vaccine. Study conclusions and caveats: Among those given AZD1222, only 6 or 7 were seropositive at baseline. Spike-specific TCRs gained breadth and depth after people received two AZD1222 doses. Clonal diversity was possibly underestimated, and white British individuals and females predominated among donors.

The table came from immunoSEQ multiplex PCR; TCRdb's copy has only in-frame clones and leaves some out. The sample has 80,000 or so clones, about 93% seen once. The receptor comes from an adult in good health. This material consisted of peripheral blood, taken on day 0 of MenACWY control vaccination.

CDR3 region: CASSKEGESIQYF. CDR3 coding DNA: TGTGCCAGCAGCAAAGAGGGGGAGAGCATTCAGTACTTC. The genes are TRBV11-3 and TRBJ2-4; a weak D match, TRBD1 (6 bases). The CDR3 spans 13 residues. Trimming stripped 5 bases from V and 9 bases from J, with 14 bases between. The germline CDR1 and CDR2 sequences are SGHNT and YENEEA.